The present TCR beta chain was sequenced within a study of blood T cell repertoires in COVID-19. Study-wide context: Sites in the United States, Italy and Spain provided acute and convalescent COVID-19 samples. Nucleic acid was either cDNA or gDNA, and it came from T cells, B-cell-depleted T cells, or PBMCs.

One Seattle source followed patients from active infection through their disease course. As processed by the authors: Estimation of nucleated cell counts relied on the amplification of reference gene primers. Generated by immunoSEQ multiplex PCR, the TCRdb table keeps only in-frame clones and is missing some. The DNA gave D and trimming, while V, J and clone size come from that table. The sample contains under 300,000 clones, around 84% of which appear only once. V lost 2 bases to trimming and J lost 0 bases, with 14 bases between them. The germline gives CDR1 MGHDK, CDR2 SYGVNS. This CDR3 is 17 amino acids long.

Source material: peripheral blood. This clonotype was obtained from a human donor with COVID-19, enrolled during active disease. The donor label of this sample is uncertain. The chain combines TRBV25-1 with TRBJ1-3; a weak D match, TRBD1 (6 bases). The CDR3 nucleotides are TGTGCCAGCAGTGAAGTAGGGGGAAAATACTCTGGAAACACCATATATTTT. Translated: CASSEVGGKYSGNTIYF.